This is a list of T cell receptor beta chains from one sample in a study of T cells in Graves' hyperthyroidism and ophthalmopathy. TCRdb passed the multiplex PCR reads through MiXCR, listing each CDR3 protein once. The sample records more than 600,000 distinct CDR3 sequences, 16% being singletons. Material: blood. The receptors stem from a man between 18 and 29 years old with Graves' hyperthyroidism. Each CDR3 is given with its conserved first and last residue. A D gene is named only where the DNA matches it firmly. Clone size is given for some rows only: seen once, a few or many times, or a class if the clone is expanded.

NA,NA,TRBJ1-6,TRBV20-1,TGCAGTGCTACCGACCGGAGCTCCTATAATTCACCCCTCCACTTT,CSATDRSSYNSPLHF
few,TRBD1,TRBJ1-5,TRBV2,TGTGCCAGCAGCGGGACAGGGGGCATGAATCAGCCCCAGCATTTT,CASSGTGGMNQPQHF
many,NA,TRBJ2-1,TRBV18,TGTGCCAGCTCACCAGTCTCGGTCAGCTCCTACAATGAGCAGTTCTTC,CASSPVSVSSYNEQFF
many,NA,TRBJ2-3,TRBV28,TGTGCCAGCACCCGTGGCGATAGCACAGATACGCAGTATTTT,CASTRGDSTDTQYF
NA,NA,TRBJ2-3,TRBV11-3,TGTGCCAGCAGCCCGGGTTCTAGGGATACGCAGTATTTT,CASSPGSRDTQYF
NA,NA,TRBJ2-3,TRBV6-6,TGTGCCAGCAGTTACTCACCGGGACTTAGCACAGATACGCAGTATTTT,CASSYSPGLSTDTQYF
NA,TRBD1,TRBJ1-2,TRBV12-3/TRBV12-4,TGTGCCAGCAGTTTATACCCCGGACAGGGGGAAGGACATGGCTACACCTTC,CASSLYPGQGEGHGYTF
NA,NA,TRBJ1-1,TRBV7-9,TGTGCCAGCAGCCCGTGGGACCTTGGAACTGAAGCTTTCTTT,CASSPWDLGTEAFF
many,TRBD1,TRBJ2-6,TRBV2,TGTGCCAGCAGGGTGAGGGGACAGCCGACGGGAAGGGCCAACGTCCTGACTTTC,CASRVRGQPTGRANVLTF
NA,NA,TRBJ2-5,TRBV6-5,TGTGCCAGCAGTTACTTGCCCCTCGCGGTGGAGACCCAGTACTTC,CASSYLPLAVETQYF
many,NA,TRBJ2-1,TRBV28,TGTGCCAGCAGGCCAGAGAGGGGCCTATACAATGAGCAGTTCTTC,CASRPERGLYNEQFF
NA,TRBD1,TRBJ1-1,TRBV12-5,TGTGCTAGTGGTTGGACGGATAATGTGGGACAGGGGGCGGAGGTGAACACTGAAGCTTTCTTT,CASGWTDNVGQGAEVNTEAFF
few,NA,TRBJ1-5,TRBV4-2,TGTGCCAGCAGCCAAGATTTTAATCAGCCCCAGCATTTT,CASSQDFNQPQHF
many,TRBD1,TRBJ2-7,TRBV3-1,TGTGCCAGCAGCCAATTTCTGGGACAGGGTGTCCACGAGCAGTACTTC,CASSQFLGQGVHEQYF
many,NA,TRBJ1-1,TRBV28,TGTGCCAGCAGTTTATTAATAAGGGGAGGAAACACTGAAGCTTTCTTT,CASSLLIRGGNTEAFF
many,TRBD1,TRBJ1-5,TRBV28,TGTGCCAGCGGGACAGGGGGCAATCAGCCCCAGCATTTT,CASGTGGNQPQHF
NA,NA,TRBJ2-2,TRBV28,TGTGCCAGCAGTTTAGGGGGAGACACGAACACCGGGGAGCTGTTTTTT,CASSLGGDTNTGELFF
NA,TRBD1,TRBJ1-4,TRBV19,TGTGCCAGTAGTGACGGACAGGTTGAAAAACTGTTTTTT,CASSDGQVEKLFF
NA,TRBD2,TRBJ2-7,TRBV6-1,TGTGCCATCAGCCCGGGACTAGAGGCCGAGCAGTACTTC,CAISPGLEAEQYF
NA,NA,TRBJ2-1,TRBV3-1,TGTGCCAGCAGCCAACCCCGGCAGGGGCTCAGCTCCTACAATGAGCAGTTCTTC,CASSQPRQGLSSYNEQFF
many,NA,TRBJ2-7,TRBV7-6,TGTGCCAGCAGCTTAGATTTGGCACCTTTGGACTACTACGAGCAGTACTTC,CASSLDLAPLDYYEQYF
NA,NA,TRBJ2-7,TRBV28,TGTGCCAGCAGGGCGGACGGGAGCTCCTACGAGCAGTACTTC,CASRADGSSYEQYF
NA,NA,TRBJ1-3,TRBV11-2,TGTGCCAGCAGCTCGGGGGCTTCAATAGGAAACACCATATATTTT,CASSSGASIGNTIYF
NA,NA,TRBJ2-7,TRBV6-1,TGTGCCAGCAGTGACAGCCACGTCTCCTACGAGCAGTACTTC,CASSDSHVSYEQYF
once,NA,TRBJ1-3,TRBV4-2,TGTGCCAGCAGCCAAGAAAACAGTCCTGGAAACACCATATATTTT,CASSQENSPGNTIYF
many,TRBD2,TRBJ2-5,TRBV7-3,TGTGCCAGCAGCTTCTTTAGCGGGGGCCAAGAGACCCAGTACTTC,CASSFFSGGQETQYF
NA,NA,TRBJ2-3,TRBV7-8,TGTGCCAGCAGCTTGGAGATCGACTTCACAGATACGCAGTATTTT,CASSLEIDFTDTQYF
NA,NA,TRBJ2-1,TRBV20-1,TGCAGTGCTAGAGCCGGGACTAGGGGGCGGGAGCAGTTCTTC,CSARAGTRGREQFF
many,TRBD2,TRBJ2-7,TRBV28,TGTGCCAGCAGCCTAGCGGGAGGGACCTACGAGCAGTACTTC,CASSLAGGTYEQYF
NA,TRBD2,TRBJ2-7,TRBV7-9,TGTGCCAGCAGCTTTCTAGCGGGAGGTACCGAGCAGTACTTC,CASSFLAGGTEQYF
few,TRBD1,TRBJ1-1,TRBV29-1,TGCAGCGTCATCGGACAGGGGGCTGAAGCTTTCTTT,CSVIGQGAEAFF
NA,TRBD2,TRBJ2-4,TRBV20-1,TGCAGTGCTCTTGGACTAGCGGGGAGTAGGGGAGACATTCAGTACTTC,CSALGLAGSRGDIQYF
NA,TRBD2,TRBJ2-3,TRBV5-1,TGCGCCAGCAGCCCAAAAGCGGGAGACCGCACAGATACGCAGTATTTT,CASSPKAGDRTDTQYF
many,TRBD2,TRBJ2-7,TRBV28,TGTGCCAGCAGTTCCAGTGGTAGCGGGAGTCACGAGCAGTACTTC,CASSSSGSGSHEQYF
many,TRBD1,TRBJ2-1,TRBV30,TGTGCCTGGAGTGTGGGACAGGGCTCCTACAATGAGCAGTTCTTC,CAWSVGQGSYNEQFF
many,TRBD1,TRBJ2-1,TRBV11-1,TGTGCCAGCAGCTCGGACAGGGGCAGGGATGAGCAGTTCTTC,CASSSDRGRDEQFF
many,NA,TRBJ2-1,TRBV12-3/TRBV12-4,TGTGCCAGCAGTTTCGGGGACCCGGCTTTCTTCTCAAGTGAGCAGTTCTTC,CASSFGDPAFFSSEQFF
NA,TRBD1,TRBJ2-6,TRBV5-8,TGTGCCAGCAGCTTGTTGCCCAGGGGGCGTAGTGGGGCCAACGTCCTGACTTTC,CASSLLPRGRSGANVLTF
NA,TRBD2,TRBJ2-7,TRBV28,TGCGCCAGCAGCCGGCCGGGACTAGCTTCTTCCTCCTACGAGCAGTACTTC,CASSRPGLASSSYEQYF
few,NA,TRBJ2-2,TRBV7-3,TGTGCCAGCAGCTTAAATGGGCCCGGGGAGCTGTTTTTT,CASSLNGPGELFF
few,NA,TRBJ1-4,TRBV7-2,TGTGCCAGCAGCGAACTGGGCGAAAAACTGTTTTTT,CASSELGEKLFF
NA,TRBD1,TRBJ2-7,TRBV12-5,TGTGCTAGTGGGACCGGGACAGGGAACGAGCAGTACTTC,CASGTGTGNEQYF
many,TRBD2,TRBJ2-1,TRBV3-1,TGTGCCAGCAGCCGGGTTAGCGGGAGGGCCTACAATGAGCAGTTCTTC,CASSRVSGRAYNEQFF
NA,TRBD2,TRBJ2-3,TRBV15,TGTGCCACCAGCAGAGCTAGCGGGAGAGGCGCAGATACGCAGTATTTT,CATSRASGRGADTQYF
many,NA,TRBJ2-1,TRBV28,TGTGCCAGCAGTTTCACCCCCAATGAGCAGTTCTTC,CASSFTPNEQFF